This T cell receptor beta chain comes out of a study of T cells expressing NK-cell markers (dated by TCRdb to the early 2020s). Notes on the research overall: Under 10 donors provided sorted CD3+CD56+NKG2C+, CD3+CD56+NKG2C- and CD3+CD56-NKG2C+ T-cell subsets, whose TCR beta-chain repertoires were profiled. Illumina HiSeq 2000/2500, MiSeq or NextSeq was used to sequence libraries as 2 x 150 bp reads. The eight sequenced donors were randomly selected healthy volunteers, three men and five women. Among the eight sequenced donors, only one was HCMV-seronegative, while the other seven were HCMV-seropositive.

A commercial ELISA kit detecting HCMV-specific IgG in serum was used to determine HCMV serostatus. Ficoll density gradient centrifugation was used to isolate peripheral blood mononuclear cells from blood. The listed sequencing device is Illumina HiSeq 2000. The TCR beta cDNA libraries were made using 5'RACE template switching, a step that added both a universal primer site and unique molecular identifiers. cDNA synthesis was primed from the TCR beta constant segment, followed by two successive PCR amplification steps. The published analysis was carried out like this. MIGEC was used to demultiplex reads and group reads by UMI, and MiTCR was used to assemble and quantify clonotypes. To exclude erroneous sequences, only TCR cDNA sequences supported by at least two reads were retained. The tcR package was used for downstream repertoire analysis, and clonotypes were matched between fractions using CDR3 nucleotide sequence together with V segment. VDJmatch was used to annotate antigen specificity against VDJdb, with one amino acid substitution in CDR3 permitted. Following TCRdb reprocessing, every CDR3 protein sequence forms one entry, and DNA is not provided. TCRdb, rather than the study authors, made the V and J calls. The record for this sample contains approximately 170,000 distinct CDR3 sequences. The top ten clones comprise around 20% of the sample.

A note on this clonotype: Its antigen target is currently unknown.

Broad study findings and their caveats: Whether the expanded NKG2C-expressing T cell clones were specific for HCMV antigens remained unclear. In several donors, the dominant CD3+CD56+NKG2C+ clonotypes were found to rank among the top 10 CD8+ clonotypes and to make up roughly 1.0-7.0% of CD8+ T cells. Those dominant clonotypes were again the most abundant among CD3+CD56-NKG2C+ cells in four donors, at about 28.3-60.1%.

The CDR3 runs 15 amino acids, cysteine and phenylalanine included. No DNA sequence was recorded. Per the germline V gene, MGHDK is the CDR1 and SYGVNS is the CDR2. This receptor was identified in a man aged 18 to 69 in good health. Sequencing used blood T cells: a sorted CD56 or NKG2C T cell subset, CD4+ or CD8+ T cells, or bulk PBMC T cells (not recorded which). The chain was built from TRBV25-1 and TRBJ1-2. The CDR3: CASSELNSANYGYTF.